This TCR beta chain is drawn from a study of spatial heterogeneity in lung cancer (dated 2019 in TCRdb). Study-wide context: Samples were obtained from about 69 patients with early-stage, untreated non-small cell lung cancer from the lung TRACERx cohort. Follow-up PBMC samples were sequenced whenever the samples were available, and the median time to follow-up was roughly two years after resection. In the raw uncorrected reads, each unique combination of TCR and UMI appeared more than ten times on average. The study quantitatively compared TCR alpha and beta repertoires across multiple tumor regions, matched nontumor lung and blood in non-small cell lung cancer. Beta-chain transcripts were consistently detected in greater numbers than alpha-chain transcripts, which likely reflected higher beta-chain transcript abundance. Nonsynonymous mutation counts, determined by whole-exome sequencing of tumor tissue, were related to features of the TCR repertoire. Both alpha and beta chains were TCR-sequenced in 210 or so tumor regions, some 64 matched nontumor lung samples and roughly 50 PBMC samples obtained at surgery.

CDR1 SGHRS and CDR2 YFSETQ are derived from the germline V gene. The CDR3 holds 15 amino acids from the cysteine to the phenylalanine. Only CDR3 DNA is held: 45 bases, read in frame from base 1. V drops 3 bases and J drops 0 bases, leaving 12 bases in between. The time point label, as the study defines it: blood at routine non-recurrence follow-up after resection. Without any cell sorting, TCR sequencing was performed on whole RNA extracted either from tumor and nontumor lung tissue or from cryopreserved PBMC samples. A patient was chosen for TCR sequencing only when enough RNA was available from at least two tumor regions. Overall study outcomes, separate from this receptor: Confirming at a functional level the hypothesis that regional TCRs recognize regional mutations was considered to require additional single-cell paired TCR alpha and beta sequencing. Ubiquitous expanded tumor TCRs were found in blood more often at tumor resection than at routine follow-up. Only around 14 patients were included in the comparisons of baseline and follow-up blood repertoires.

The library was built by means of 5' RACE. For sequencing, a NextSeq 500 was employed. The TCR library protocol attached a unique molecular identifier to each TCR cDNA molecule to allow correction of PCR and sequencing errors. Per the authors' processing: TCR identification, UMI-based error correction and CDR3 extraction were all carried out with Decombinator tools. TCRs above a frequency of 2 per 1,000, corresponding to the top 1% of the tumor frequency distribution, were defined as expanded. Each repertoire was subsampled 100 times to 5,000 TCRs, after which Renyi diversity was computed with the R vegan package. CDR3 similarity networks were built from amino acid triplet string-kernel similarity, with CDR3s being connected when pairwise similarity was above 0.82. TCRdb trimmed the raw reads at Q25, called clones with MiXCR and kept productive beta chains. Merged by CDR3 protein, the rows form single entries marked with the most common genes and DNA. V and J calls and clone size were set by TCRdb, not the authors. For this sample the table gives just over 70,000 distinct CDR3 sequences, of which over 7% were detected only once. Approximately 1.8% of the sample goes to the ten largest clones.

This clonotype has a count of ten or more. The target of this receptor is not known. Base qualities are not provided; no much larger clone lies one nucleotide away. The V gene is TRBV5-1 and the J gene is TRBJ1-2, with TRBD1 as a weak D call on 5 bases. This TCR was sampled from a female donor with early-stage non-small cell lung cancer. The material was PBMCs, obtained at follow-up. The DNA is TGCGCCAGCAGCTCTCAGGGTTATTCTAACTATGGCTACACCTTC. This translates into CASSSQGYSNYGYTF.